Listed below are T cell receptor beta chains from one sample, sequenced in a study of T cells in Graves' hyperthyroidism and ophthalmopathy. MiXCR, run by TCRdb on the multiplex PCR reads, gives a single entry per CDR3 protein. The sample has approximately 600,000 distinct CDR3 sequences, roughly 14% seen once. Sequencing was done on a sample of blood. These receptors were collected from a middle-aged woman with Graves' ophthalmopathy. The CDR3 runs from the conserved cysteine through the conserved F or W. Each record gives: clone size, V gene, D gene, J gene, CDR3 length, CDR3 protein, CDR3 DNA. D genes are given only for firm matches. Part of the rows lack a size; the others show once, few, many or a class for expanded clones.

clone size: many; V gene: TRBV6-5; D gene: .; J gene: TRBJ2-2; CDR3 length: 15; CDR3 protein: CASSFSSYLRGELFF; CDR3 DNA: TGTGCCAGCAGTTTCTCGTCGTATCTTCGGGGGGAGCTGTTTTTT
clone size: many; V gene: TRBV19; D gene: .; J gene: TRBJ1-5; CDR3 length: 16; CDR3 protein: CASCGWAAPGNQPQHF; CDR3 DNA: TGTGCCAGTTGTGGCTGGGCGGCCCCGGGCAATCAGCCCCAGCATTTT
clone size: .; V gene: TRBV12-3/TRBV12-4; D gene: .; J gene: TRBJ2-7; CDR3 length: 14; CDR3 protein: CASSLAGLGREQYF; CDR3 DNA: TGTGCCAGCAGTTTAGCCGGACTGGGGCGCGAGCAGTACTTC
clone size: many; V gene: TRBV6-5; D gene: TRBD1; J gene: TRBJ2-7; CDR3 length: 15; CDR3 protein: CASSYYQGEIYEQYF; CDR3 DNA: TGTGCCAGCAGTTACTACCAGGGGGAAATATACGAGCAGTACTTC
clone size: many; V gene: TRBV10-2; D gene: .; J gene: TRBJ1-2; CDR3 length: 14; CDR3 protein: CASSETNGYYGYTF; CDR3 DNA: TGCGCCAGCAGTGAGACAAACGGCTACTATGGCTACACCTTC
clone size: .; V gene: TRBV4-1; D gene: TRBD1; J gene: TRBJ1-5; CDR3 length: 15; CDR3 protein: CASSQVSGGGQPQHF; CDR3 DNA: TGCGCCAGCAGCCAAGTTTCAGGGGGTGGTCAGCCCCAGCATTTT
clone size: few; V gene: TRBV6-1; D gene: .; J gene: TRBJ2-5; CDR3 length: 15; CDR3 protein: CASSAYRGSGETQYF; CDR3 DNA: TGTGCCAGCAGCGCCTACCGGGGGAGTGGTGAGACCCAGTACTTC
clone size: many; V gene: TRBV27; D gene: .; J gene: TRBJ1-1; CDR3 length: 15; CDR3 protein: CASSLPGRANTEAFF; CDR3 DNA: TGTGCCAGCAGTTTACCGGGGCGGGCGAACACTGAAGCTTTCTTT
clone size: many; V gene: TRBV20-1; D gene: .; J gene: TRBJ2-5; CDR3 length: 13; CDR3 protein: CSANPRVRETQYF; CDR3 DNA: TGCAGTGCGAACCCCAGGGTCCGAGAGACCCAGTACTTC
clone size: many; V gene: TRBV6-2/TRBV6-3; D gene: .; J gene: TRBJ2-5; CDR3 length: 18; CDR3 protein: CASSLRGRELRTQETQYF; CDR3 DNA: TGTGCCAGCAGCCTACGGGGGCGAGAGCTCAGGACCCAAGAGACCCAGTACTTC
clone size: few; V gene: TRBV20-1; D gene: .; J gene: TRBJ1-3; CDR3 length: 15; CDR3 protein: CSASGGADSGNTIYF; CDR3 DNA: TGCAGTGCTAGTGGGGGGGCGGACTCTGGAAACACCATATATTTT
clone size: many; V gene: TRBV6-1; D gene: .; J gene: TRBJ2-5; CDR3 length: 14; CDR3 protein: CASSDWAYQETQYF; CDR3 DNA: TGTGCCAGCAGTGATTGGGCATACCAAGAGACCCAGTACTTC
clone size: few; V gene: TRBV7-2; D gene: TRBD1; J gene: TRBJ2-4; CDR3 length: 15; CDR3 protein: CASSSRWTGADIQYF; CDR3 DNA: TGTGCCAGCAGCTCCAGATGGACAGGGGCGGACATTCAGTACTTC
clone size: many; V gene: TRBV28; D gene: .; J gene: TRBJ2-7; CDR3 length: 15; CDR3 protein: CASSLLQGNSYEQYF; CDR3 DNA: TGTGCCAGCAGTTTATTACAGGGAAACTCCTACGAGCAGTACTTC
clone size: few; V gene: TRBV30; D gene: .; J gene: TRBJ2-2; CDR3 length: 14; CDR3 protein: CAWSVSREWGELFF; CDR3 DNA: TGTGCCTGGAGTGTTTCAAGGGAATGGGGGGAGCTGTTTTTT
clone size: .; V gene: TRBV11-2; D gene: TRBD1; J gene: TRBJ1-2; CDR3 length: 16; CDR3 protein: CASSLQIPDRDGGYTF; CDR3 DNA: TGTGCCAGCAGCTTACAAATCCCGGACAGGGACGGAGGCTACACCTTC
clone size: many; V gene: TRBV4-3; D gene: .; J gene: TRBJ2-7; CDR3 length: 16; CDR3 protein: CASSQEWAVPTYEQYF; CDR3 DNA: TGCGCCAGCAGCCAAGAGTGGGCGGTACCGACCTACGAGCAGTACTTC
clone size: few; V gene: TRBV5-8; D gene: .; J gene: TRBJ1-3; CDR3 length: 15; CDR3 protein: CASSLGPYSGNTIYF; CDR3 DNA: TGTGCCAGCAGCTTGGGGCCGTACTCTGGAAACACCATATATTTT
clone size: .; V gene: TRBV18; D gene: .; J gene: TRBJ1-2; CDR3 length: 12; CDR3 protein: CASSHSGSGYTF; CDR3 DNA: TGTGCCAGCTCTCATTCCGGGTCTGGCTACACCTTC
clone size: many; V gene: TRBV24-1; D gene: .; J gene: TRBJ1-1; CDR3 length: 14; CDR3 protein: CATRGRGLNTEAFF; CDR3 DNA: TGTGCCACCCGGGGTAGGGGCCTGAACACTGAAGCTTTCTTT
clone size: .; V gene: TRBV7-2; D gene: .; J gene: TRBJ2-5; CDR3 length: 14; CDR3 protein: CASSFRQVGETQYF; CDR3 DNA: TGTGCCAGCAGCTTCAGACAGGTGGGAGAGACCCAGTACTTC
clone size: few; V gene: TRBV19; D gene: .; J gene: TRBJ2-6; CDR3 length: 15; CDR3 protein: CASSILMAGANVLTF; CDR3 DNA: TGTGCCAGTAGTATCCTCATGGCAGGGGCCAACGTCCTGACTTTC
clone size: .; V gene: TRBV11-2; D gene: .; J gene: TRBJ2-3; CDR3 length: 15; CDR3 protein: CASSLGGSGIDTQYF; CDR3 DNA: TGTGCCAGCAGCTTAGGGGGGTCGGGAATCGATACGCAGTATTTT
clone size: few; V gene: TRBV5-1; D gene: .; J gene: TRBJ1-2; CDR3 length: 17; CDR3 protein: CASSSGGAVEPNYGYTF; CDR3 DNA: TGCGCCAGCAGCTCAGGCGGGGCAGTCGAACCTAACTATGGCTACACCTTC
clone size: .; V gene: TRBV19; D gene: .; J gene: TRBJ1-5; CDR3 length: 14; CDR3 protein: CASSIDRINQPQHF; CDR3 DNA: TGTGCCAGTAGTATAGATCGAATAAATCAGCCCCAGCATTTT
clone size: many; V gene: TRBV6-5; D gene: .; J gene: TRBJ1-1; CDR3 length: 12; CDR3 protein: CASSLDRAEAFF; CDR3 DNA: TGTGCCAGCAGTCTGGACAGAGCTGAAGCTTTCTTT
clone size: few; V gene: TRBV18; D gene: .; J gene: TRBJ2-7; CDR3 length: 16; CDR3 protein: CASSPPNPTGANEQYF; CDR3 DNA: TGTGCCAGCTCACCGCCTAATCCAACGGGTGCGAACGAGCAGTACTTC
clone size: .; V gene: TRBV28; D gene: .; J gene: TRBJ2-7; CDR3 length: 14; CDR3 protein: CASSPGTQIYEQYF; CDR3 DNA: TGTGCCAGCAGTCCCGGGACGCAAATCTACGAGCAGTACTTC
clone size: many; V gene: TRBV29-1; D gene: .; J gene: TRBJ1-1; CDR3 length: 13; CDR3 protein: CSATYQVNTEAFF; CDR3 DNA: TGCAGCGCGACGTATCAGGTGAACACTGAAGCTTTCTTT
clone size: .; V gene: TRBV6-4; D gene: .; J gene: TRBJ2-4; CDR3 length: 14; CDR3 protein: CASRDGGTKNIQYF; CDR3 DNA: TGTGCCAGCAGGGACGGGGGAACCAAAAACATTCAGTACTTC
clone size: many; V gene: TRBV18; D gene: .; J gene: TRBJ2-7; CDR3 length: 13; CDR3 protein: CASSPARSDMQYF; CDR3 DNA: TGTGCCAGCTCACCGGCCAGATCAGATATGCAGTACTTC
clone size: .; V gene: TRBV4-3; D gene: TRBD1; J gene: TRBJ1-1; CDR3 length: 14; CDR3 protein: CASMRDRENTEAFF; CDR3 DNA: TGCGCCAGCATGAGAGACAGGGAAAACACTGAAGCTTTCTTT
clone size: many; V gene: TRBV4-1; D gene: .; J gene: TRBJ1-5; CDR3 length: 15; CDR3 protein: CASSQVAPGSQPQHF; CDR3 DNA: TGCGCCAGCAGCCAAGTCGCACCCGGATCTCAGCCCCAGCATTTT
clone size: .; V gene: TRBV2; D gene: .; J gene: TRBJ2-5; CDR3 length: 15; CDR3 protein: CASKRSGGGGETQYF; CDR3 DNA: TGTGCCAGCAAGAGGAGTGGGGGAGGAGGGGAGACCCAGTACTTC
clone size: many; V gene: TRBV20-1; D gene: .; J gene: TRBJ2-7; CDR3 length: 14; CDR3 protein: CSASGQGLLHEQYF; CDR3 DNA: TGCAGTGCTAGTGGGCAGGGCTTACTCCACGAGCAGTACTTC
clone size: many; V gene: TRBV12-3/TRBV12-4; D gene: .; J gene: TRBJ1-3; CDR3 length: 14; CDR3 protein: CASGLYEAGNTIYF; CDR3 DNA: TGTGCCAGCGGGTTGTATGAGGCTGGAAACACCATATATTTT
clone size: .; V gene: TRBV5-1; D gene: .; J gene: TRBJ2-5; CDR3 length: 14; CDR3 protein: CASSGGRRQETQYF; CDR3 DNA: TGCGCCAGCAGCGGCGGAAGGAGGCAAGAGACCCAGTACTTC
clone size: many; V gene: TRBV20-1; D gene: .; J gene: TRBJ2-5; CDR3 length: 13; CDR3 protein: CSAGDVEVKTQYF; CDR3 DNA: TGCAGTGCTGGGGATGTTGAGGTCAAGACCCAGTACTTC
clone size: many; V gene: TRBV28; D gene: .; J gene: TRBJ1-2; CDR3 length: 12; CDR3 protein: CASSGGLYGYTF; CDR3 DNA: TGTGCCAGCAGTGGCGGGCTCTATGGCTACACCTTC
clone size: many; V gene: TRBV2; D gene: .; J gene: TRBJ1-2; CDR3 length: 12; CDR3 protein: CALWDFGYGYTF; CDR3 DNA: TGTGCCTTATGGGACTTCGGATATGGCTACACCTTC
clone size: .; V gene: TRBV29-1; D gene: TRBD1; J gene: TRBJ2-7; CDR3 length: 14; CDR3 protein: CSVEGGTGNYEQYF; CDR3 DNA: TGCAGCGTTGAAGGAGGGACAGGGAACTACGAGCAGTACTTC
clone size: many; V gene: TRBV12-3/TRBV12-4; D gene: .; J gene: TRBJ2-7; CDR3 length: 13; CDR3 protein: CASSNRPDYEQYF; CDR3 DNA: TGTGCCAGCAGTAACAGGCCGGACTACGAGCAGTACTTC
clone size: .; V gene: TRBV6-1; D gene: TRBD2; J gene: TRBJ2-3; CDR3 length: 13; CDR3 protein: CASSSGSRDTQYF; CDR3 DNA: TGTGCCAGCAGTAGCGGGAGCAGGGATACGCAGTATTTT
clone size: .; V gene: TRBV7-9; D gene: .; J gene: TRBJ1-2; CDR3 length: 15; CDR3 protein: CASVIGTGLVYGYTF; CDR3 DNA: TGTGCCAGCGTTATAGGTACAGGGCTAGTCTATGGCTACACCTTC
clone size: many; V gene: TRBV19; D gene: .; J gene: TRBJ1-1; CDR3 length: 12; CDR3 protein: CASRDHETEAFF; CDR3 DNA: TGTGCCAGTAGGGACCACGAAACTGAAGCTTTCTTT
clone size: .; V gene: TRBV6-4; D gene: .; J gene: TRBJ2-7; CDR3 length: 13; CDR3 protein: CASSYSAGVEQYF; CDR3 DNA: TGTGCCAGCAGTTACTCGGCAGGGGTCGAGCAGTACTTC
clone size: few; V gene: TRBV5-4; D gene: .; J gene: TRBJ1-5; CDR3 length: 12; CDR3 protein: CASSLGTGPQHF; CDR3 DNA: TGTGCCAGCAGCTTGGGGACTGGGCCCCAGCATTTT
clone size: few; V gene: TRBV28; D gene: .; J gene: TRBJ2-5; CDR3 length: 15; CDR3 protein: CASSLGTAHQETQYF; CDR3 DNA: TGTGCCAGCAGTTTGGGGACCGCCCACCAAGAGACCCAGTACTTC
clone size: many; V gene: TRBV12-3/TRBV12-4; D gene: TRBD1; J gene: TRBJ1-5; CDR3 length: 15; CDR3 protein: CASSRQGWGNQPQHF; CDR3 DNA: TGTGCCAGCAGCCGACAGGGATGGGGCAATCAGCCCCAGCATTTT
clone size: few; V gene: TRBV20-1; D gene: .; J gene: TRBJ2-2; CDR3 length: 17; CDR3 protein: CSASDRLSTVNTGELFF; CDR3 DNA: TGCAGTGCTAGTGACCGGCTCAGCACGGTAAACACCGGGGAGCTGTTTTTT